This T cell receptor beta chain was profiled in a study of blood T cell repertoires in COVID-19. At the level of the study: Samples taken during acute and convalescent COVID-19 were collected in the United States, Italy and Spain.

As originally analysed: From reference gene primer amplification, estimates of nucleated cell counts were derived. Profiled with immunoSEQ multiplex PCR; TCRdb holds only in-frame clones, not every one. D and trimming come from the DNA, and the V and J calls and clone size come from that table. The sample includes 100,000 to 150,000 clones, about 94% seen only once; the top ten take around 2.1%. Trimming cost V 5 bases and J 0 bases, with 13 bases left between them. This CDR3 has 15 amino acids. Germline values: CDR1 SGHRS, CDR2 YFSETQ. A Seattle source enrolled patients during active infection and followed them longitudinally.

This TCR was sampled from a man between 45 and 60 years old with COVID-19, enrolled during active disease. Sequenced: peripheral blood. The chain couples TRBV5-1 to TRBJ2-3, with a tentative D call TRBD1 (6 bases). CDR3 nucleotides: TGCGCCAGCAGGCCGGACAGCACTAGCACAGATACGCAGTATTTT. Translating gives CASRPDSTSTDTQYF.